This entry describes one TCR beta chain. The antigen is unknown. A previously described protocol, modified, built RNA-based TCR cDNA libraries. Each TCR cDNA library carried sample-specific barcodes on both ends. TCRdb passed the 5' RACE reads through MiXCR, listing each CDR3 protein once. Of hundreds of thousands of distinct CDR3 sequences in the sample, 28% were seen once. The data originate from a study of identical twins' blood T cells. Study observations and caveats: Abundant TCRbeta CDR3s overlapped more between twins than with unrelated donors.

Germline lookup yields CDR1 SQVTM and CDR2 ANQGSEA. V was clipped by 5 bases and J by 8 bases, with 13 bases between them. The CDR3 has 13 residues. The chain has TRBV29-1 and TRBJ1-6; D is perhaps TRBD1 (5 bases). Sequences were obtained from PBMCs. The TCR sequence derives from a woman aged 18 to 55 in good health. The CDR3 DNA is TGCAGCGTTAAGACGGACACCTATTCACCCCTCCACTTT. It encodes CSVKTDTYSPLHF.